This TCR beta chain was obtained from a study of a mutant IDH1 vaccine in newly diagnosed glioma. Study context: Before enrollment, the patients had been treated with radiotherapy alone, temozolomide alone, or both together. Most of them had received both.

The CDR3 contains 16 residues. The ends lost 6 bases at V and 2 bases at J; junction bases unmatched: 9. Germline V gene lookup returns CDR1 MNHNS and CDR2 SASEGT. Documented time point: baseline, week 1 (first vaccination visit). Treatment of the sample: pre-vaccination baseline after standard-of-care therapy. Donor diagnoses consisted of new WHO grade 3 or 4 IDH1-mutant, ATRX-lost astrocytomas. Study-level results: Seemingly, pseudoprogression had no relation to changes in the top peripheral T cell clonotypes.

A note on this clone: What it binds is unknown.

Sequencing used immunoSEQ multiplex PCR; TCRdb keeps in-frame clones, though not all of them. The profile shows over 55,000 clones, 83% of them singletons. This material consisted of peripheral blood mononuclear cells (PBMCs), taken from a glioma patient treated with radiotherapy, temozolomide or both. The TCR was taken from a woman under 30 with glioma. Some clones in this sample may be carry-over from other donors' samples. The rearrangement uses TRBV6-1 and TRBJ1-5, with 8 bases identical to TRBD1. CDR3: CASSESPGQGNQPQHF. The CDR3 nucleotides are TGTGCCAGCAGCGAAAGCCCGGGACAGGGCAATCAGCCCCAGCATTTT.